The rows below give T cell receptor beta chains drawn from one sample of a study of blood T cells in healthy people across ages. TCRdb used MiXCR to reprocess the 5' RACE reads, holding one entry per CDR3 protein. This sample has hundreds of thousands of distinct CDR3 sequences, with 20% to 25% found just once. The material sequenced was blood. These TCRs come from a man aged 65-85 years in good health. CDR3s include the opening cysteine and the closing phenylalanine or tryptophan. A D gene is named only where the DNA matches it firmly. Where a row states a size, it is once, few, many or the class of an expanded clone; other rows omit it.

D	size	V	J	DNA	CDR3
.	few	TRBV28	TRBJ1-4	TGTGCCAGCAATGGACAGCCCGGAAAACTGTTTTTT	CASNGQPGKLFF
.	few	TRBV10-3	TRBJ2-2	TGTGCCATCAGTGACGTTGGGGGAACCGGGGAGCTGTTTTTT	CAISDVGGTGELFF
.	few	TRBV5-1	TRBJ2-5	TGCGCCAGCAGCTTGGTTGCAGGGTTAGGGGAGACCCAGTACTTC	CASSLVAGLGETQYF
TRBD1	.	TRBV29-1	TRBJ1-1	TGCAGCGTTGCCCAGGGGGCGCCTGAAGCTTTCTTT	CSVAQGAPEAFF
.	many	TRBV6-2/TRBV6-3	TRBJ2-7	TGTGCCAGCAGTTATGGGTCACCGCTCGAGCAGTACTTC	CASSYGSPLEQYF
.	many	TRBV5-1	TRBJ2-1	TGCGCCAGCAGCCCGGCCCGGGGCAGTTACAATGAGCAGTTCTTC	CASSPARGSYNEQFF
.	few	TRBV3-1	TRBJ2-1	TGTGCCAGCAGCCAAGTCGGTGTGGCGAGTGAGCAGTTCTTC	CASSQVGVASEQFF
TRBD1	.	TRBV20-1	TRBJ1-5	TGCAGTGTGGGACAGGGTAGGGAACAGCCCCAGCATTTT	CSVGQGREQPQHF
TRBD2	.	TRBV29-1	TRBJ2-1	TGCAGCGTCCCTTCTAGCGGGAGTTTAAATGAGCAGTTCTTC	CSVPSSGSLNEQFF
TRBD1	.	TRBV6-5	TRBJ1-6	TGTGCCAGCAGTTACACGTCCGGGACAGGGAATTCACCCCTCCACTTT	CASSYTSGTGNSPLHF
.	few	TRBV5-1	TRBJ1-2	TGCGCCAGCAGCTCCGCGCCGGTGGATGGCTACACCTTC	CASSSAPVDGYTF
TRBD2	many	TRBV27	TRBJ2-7	TGTGCCAGCAGTCTAAGGACTAGCGGGATGAGCGAGCAGTACTTC	CASSLRTSGMSEQYF
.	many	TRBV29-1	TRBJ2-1	TGCAGCCTCGGGACGACCTCCTACAATGAGCAGTTCTTC	CSLGTTSYNEQFF
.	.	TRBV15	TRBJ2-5	TGTGCCACCAGCCCCCCCCGGGGCAGGGTGCAAGAGACCCAGTACTTC	CATSPPRGRVQETQYF
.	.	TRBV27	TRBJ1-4	TGTGCCAGCAGTTTATCGTGGGCCGGAGGCGGAAAACTGTTTTTT	CASSLSWAGGGKLFF
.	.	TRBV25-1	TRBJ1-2	TGTGCCAGCAGTGAACCAACTAACTATGGCTACACCTTC	CASSEPTNYGYTF
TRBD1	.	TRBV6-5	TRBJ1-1	TGTGCCAGCAGTTACCAGCAGGGGGCGCTGGGAGCTTTCTTT	CASSYQQGALGAFF
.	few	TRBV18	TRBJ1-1	TGTGCCAGCTCACCAGGGATGGGGACTGAAGCTTTCTTT	CASSPGMGTEAFF
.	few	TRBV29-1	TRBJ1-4	TGCAGCGTTGTTCGGGGCTCTAATGAAAAACTGTTTTTT	CSVVRGSNEKLFF
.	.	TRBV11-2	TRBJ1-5	TGTGCCAGCAGCTTGGCAGGGAACAATCAGCCCCAGCATTTT	CASSLAGNNQPQHF
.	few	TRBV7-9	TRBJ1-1	TGTGCCAGCAGCTTAGGCACAGGGCCTGAAGCTTTCTTT	CASSLGTGPEAFF
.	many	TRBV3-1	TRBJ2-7	TGTGCCAGCAGCCCGGAGGGGGCTTATTCCTACGAGCAGTACTTC	CASSPEGAYSYEQYF
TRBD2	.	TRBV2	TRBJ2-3	TGTGCCAGCAGTAGGGAACTAGCGGGAGTTGCAGATACGCAGTATTTT	CASSRELAGVADTQYF
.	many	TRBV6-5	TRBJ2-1	TGTGCCAGCAGAGGCTCGGGGTCCTACAATGAGCAGTTCTTC	CASRGSGSYNEQFF
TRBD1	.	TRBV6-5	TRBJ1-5	TGTGCCAGCAGTTACCAACATCCGGGACAGGGAAGCAATCAGCCCCAGCATTTT	CASSYQHPGQGSNQPQHF
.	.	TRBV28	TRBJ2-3	TGTGCCAGCAGTTCCGGAAACAGGGACACAGATACGCAGTATTTT	CASSSGNRDTDTQYF
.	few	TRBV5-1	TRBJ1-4	TGCGCCAGCAGCTTGGCCCCTCCTAATGAAAAACTGTTTTTT	CASSLAPPNEKLFF
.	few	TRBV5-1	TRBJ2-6	TGCGCCAGCAGCTTGGCTGACAGGTCTGGGGCCAACGTCCTGACTTTC	CASSLADRSGANVLTF
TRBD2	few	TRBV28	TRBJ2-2	TGTGCCAGCAGACCGGGACTAGCTATTACCGGGGAGCTGTTTTTT	CASRPGLAITGELFF
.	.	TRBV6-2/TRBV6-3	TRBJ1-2	TGTGCCAGCACGGGGCGTCAGCTCCCCGATTTTTATGGCTACACCTTC	CASTGRQLPDFYGYTF
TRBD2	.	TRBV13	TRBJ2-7	TGTGCCAGCAGCTTAGAAGGTAGCGGGAGTCCCCACGAGCAGTACTTC	CASSLEGSGSPHEQYF
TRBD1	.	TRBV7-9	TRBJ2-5	TGTGCCAGCAGCTTAGCGCTAAGGGGGCTTGAGACCCAGTACTTC	CASSLALRGLETQYF
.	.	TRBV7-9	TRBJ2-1	TGTGCCAGCAGCCCCATGAAGAGCTCCTACAATGAGCAGTTCTTC	CASSPMKSSYNEQFF